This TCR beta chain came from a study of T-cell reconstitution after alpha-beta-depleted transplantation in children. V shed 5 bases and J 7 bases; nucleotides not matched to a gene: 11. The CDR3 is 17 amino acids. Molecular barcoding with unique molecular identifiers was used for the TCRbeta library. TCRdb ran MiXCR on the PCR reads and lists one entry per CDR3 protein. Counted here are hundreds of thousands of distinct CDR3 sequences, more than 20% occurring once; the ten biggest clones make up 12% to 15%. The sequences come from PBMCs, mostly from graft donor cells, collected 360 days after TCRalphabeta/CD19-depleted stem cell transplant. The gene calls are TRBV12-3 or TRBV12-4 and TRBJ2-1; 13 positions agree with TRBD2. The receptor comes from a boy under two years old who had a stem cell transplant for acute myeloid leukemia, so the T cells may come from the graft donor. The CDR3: CASSLTSGGALYNEQFF. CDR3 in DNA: TGTGCCAGCAGTCTTACTAGCGGGGGGGCCCTTTATAATGAGCAGTTCTTC.